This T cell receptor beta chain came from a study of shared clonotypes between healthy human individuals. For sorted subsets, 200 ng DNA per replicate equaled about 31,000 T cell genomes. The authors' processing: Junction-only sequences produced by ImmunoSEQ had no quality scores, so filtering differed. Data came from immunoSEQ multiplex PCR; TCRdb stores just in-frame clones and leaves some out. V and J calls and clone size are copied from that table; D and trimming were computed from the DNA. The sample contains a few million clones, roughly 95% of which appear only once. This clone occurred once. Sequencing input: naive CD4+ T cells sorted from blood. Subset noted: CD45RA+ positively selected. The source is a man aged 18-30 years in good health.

This CDR3 reads CASSLLDATYEQYF. The CDR3 nucleotides read TGTGCCAGCAGCTTACTCGACGCGACCTACGAGCAGTACTTC. V usage is TRBV13 and J usage is TRBJ2-7, with D hard to call. Germline V CDR1 and CDR2: PRHDT, FYEKMQ (reference sequence). Trimming took 2 bases from V and 2 from J, leaving 10 bases between them. The CDR3 runs 14 residues.